Included here is one T cell receptor beta chain sequence, with context. Its antigen is unknown. MiXCR, run by TCRdb on the 5' RACE reads, gives a single entry per CDR3 protein. The data show roughly 620,000 distinct CDR3 sequences, approximately 19% seen once. These data belong to a study of T-cell memory formation after mild COVID-19. Study background: TCR clusters were mostly donor specific. Study-level points and caveats: Contracting CD8+ clones were enriched in EMRA, CD4+ mainly in CM and EM. In pre-infection memory, a portion of responding clones appeared, which suggested that cross-reactive memory joined. A second wave expanding day 15 to 37 was CD4+-biased; contracting clones were balanced.

Specimen: PBMCs or a T cell subset sorted from them (not recorded which). The TCR sequence derives from an adult woman who had mild COVID-19 (a few samples of this study predate the infection). Cell type and time point are not known.

CDR3 nucleotide sequence: TGTGCCAGCAGTTACTACAGGCGGAGTGAAGCTTTCTTT. It yields the protein CASSYYRRSEAFF. The chain is built from TRBV6-5 and TRBJ1-1, with D perhaps matching TRBD1 (5 bases). Germline CDR1 MNHEY, CDR2 SVGAGI. V was cut by 1 base and J by 7 bases, with 10 bases left in between. This CDR3 spans 13 amino acids.